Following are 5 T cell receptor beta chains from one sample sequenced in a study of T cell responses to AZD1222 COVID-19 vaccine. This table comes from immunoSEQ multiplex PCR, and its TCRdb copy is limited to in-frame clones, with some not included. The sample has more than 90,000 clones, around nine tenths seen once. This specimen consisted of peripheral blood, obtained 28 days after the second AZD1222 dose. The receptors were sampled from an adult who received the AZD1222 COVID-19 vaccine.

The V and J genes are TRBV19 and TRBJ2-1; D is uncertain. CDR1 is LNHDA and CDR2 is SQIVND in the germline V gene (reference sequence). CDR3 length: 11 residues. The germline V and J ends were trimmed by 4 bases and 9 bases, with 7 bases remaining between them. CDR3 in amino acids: CASSKRREQFF. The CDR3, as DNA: TGTGCCAGTAGTAAAAGACGTGAGCAGTTCTTC.

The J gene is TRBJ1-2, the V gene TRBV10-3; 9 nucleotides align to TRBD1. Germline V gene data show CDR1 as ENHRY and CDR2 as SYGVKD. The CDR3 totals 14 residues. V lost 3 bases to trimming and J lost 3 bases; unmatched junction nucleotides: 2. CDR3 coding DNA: TGTGCCATCAGTGAAAGGACAGGGGACTATGGCTACACCTTC. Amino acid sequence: CAISERTGDYGYTF.

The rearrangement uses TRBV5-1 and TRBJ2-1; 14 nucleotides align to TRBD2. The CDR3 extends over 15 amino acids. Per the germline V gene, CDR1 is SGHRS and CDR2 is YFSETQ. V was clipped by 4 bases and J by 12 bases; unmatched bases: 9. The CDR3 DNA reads TGCGCCAGCAGCCCTGGGACTAGCGGGGGTGCCCCGCAGTTCTTC. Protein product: CASSPGTSGGAPQFF.

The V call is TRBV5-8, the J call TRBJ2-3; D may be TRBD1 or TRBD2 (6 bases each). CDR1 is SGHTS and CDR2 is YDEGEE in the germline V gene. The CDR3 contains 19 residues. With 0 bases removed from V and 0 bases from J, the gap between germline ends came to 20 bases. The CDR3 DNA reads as TGTGCCAGCAGCTTGGTAGGGGGGTCGGCCGAGTCTAGCACAGATACGCAGTATTTT. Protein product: CASSLVGGSAESSTDTQYF.

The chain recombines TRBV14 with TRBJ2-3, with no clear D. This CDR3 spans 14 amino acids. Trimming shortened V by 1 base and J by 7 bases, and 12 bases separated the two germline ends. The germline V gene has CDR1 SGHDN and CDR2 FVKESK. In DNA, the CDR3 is TGTGCCAGCAGCCAAGGGGTTTACGGTAATACGCAGTATTTT. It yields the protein CASSQGVYGNTQYF.